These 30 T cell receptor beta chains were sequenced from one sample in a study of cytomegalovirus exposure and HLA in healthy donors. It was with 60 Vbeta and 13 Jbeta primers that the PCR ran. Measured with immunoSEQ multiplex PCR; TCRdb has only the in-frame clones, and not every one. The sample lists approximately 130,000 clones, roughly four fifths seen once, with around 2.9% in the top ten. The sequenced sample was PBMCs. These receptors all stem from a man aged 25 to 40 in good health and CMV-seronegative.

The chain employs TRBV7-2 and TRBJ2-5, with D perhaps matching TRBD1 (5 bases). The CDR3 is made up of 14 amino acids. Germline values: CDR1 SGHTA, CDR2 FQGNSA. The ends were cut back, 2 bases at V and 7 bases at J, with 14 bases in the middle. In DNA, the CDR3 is TGTGCCAGCAGCTTAATTAGGGGTGAAAGGACCCAGTACTTC. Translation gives CASSLIRGERTQYF.

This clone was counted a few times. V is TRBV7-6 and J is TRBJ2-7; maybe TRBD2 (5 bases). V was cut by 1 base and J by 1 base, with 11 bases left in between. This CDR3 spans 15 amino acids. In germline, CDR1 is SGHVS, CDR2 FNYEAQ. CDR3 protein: CASSLVEGSSYEQYF. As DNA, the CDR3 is TGTGCCAGCAGCTTAGTCGAGGGATCGTCCTACGAGCAGTACTTC.

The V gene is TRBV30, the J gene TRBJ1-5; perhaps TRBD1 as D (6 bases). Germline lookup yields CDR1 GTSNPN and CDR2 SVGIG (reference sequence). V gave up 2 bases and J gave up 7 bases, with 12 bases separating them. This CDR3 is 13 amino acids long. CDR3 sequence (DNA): TGTGCCTGGAGTTCAGGGGCTCCGCAGCCCCAGCATTTT. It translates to CAWSSGAPQPQHF.

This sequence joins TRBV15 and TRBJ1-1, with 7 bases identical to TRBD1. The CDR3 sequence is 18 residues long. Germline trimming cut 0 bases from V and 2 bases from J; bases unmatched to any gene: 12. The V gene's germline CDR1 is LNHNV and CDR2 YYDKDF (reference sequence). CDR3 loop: CATSREGDRVVRNTEAFF. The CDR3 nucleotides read TGTGCCACCAGCAGAGAGGGAGACAGGGTGGTTCGAAACACTGAAGCTTTCTTT.

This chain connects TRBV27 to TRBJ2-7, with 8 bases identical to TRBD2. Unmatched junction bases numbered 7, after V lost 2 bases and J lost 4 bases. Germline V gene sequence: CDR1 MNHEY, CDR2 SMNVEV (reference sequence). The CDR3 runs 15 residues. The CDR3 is CASSLVSGNEYEQYF. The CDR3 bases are TGTGCCAGCAGTTTAGTTAGCGGGAATGAGTACGAGCAGTACTTC.

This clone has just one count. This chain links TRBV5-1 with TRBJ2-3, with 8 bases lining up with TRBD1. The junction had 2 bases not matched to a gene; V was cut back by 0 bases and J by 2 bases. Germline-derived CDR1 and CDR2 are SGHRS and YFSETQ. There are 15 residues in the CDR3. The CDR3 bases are TGCGCCAGCAGCTTGGACAGGGGGGACACAGATACGCAGTATTTT. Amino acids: CASSLDRGDTDTQYF.

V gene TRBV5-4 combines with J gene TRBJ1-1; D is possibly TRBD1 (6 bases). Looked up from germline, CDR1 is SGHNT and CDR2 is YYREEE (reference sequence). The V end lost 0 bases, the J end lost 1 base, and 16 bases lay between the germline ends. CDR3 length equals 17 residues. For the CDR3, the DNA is TGTGCCAGCAGCTTGGACTCCCCCGGGACAACGAACACTGAAGCTTTCTTT. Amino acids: CASSLDSPGTTNTEAFF.

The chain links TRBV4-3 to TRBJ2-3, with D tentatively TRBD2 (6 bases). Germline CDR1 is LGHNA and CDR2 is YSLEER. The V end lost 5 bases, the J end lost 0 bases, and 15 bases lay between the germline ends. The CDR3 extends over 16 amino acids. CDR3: CASSASAGPSTDTQYF. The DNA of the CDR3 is TGCGCCAGCAGCGCCTCCGCGGGGCCTAGCACAGATACGCAGTATTTT.

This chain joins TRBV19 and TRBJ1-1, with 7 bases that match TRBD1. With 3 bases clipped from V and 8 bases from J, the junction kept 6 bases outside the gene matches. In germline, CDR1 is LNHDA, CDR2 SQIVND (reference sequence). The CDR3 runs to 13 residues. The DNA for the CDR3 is TGTGCCAGTAGTATTCGACAGGGCAGAGAAGCTTTCTTT. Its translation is CASSIRQGREAFF.

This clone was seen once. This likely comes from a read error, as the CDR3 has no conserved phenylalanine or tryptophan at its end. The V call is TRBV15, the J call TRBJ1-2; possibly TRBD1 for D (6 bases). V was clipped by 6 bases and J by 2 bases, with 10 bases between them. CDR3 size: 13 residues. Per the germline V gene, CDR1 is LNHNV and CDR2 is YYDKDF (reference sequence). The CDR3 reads CATSQGQNYGYTV. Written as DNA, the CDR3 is TGTGCCACCAGTCAGGGGCAAAACTATGGCTACACCGTC.

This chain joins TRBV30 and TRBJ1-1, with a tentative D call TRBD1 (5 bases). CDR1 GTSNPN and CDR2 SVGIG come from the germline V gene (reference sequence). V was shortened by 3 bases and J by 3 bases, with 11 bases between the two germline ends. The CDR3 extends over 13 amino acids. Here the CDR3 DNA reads TGTGCCTGGAGCGTCGACAGACACACTGAAGCTTTCTTT. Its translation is CAWSVDRHTEAFF.

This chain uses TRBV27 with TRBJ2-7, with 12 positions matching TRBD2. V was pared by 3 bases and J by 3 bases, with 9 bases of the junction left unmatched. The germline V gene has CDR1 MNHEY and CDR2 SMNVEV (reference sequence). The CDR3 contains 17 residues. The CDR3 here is CASSFLSSGLAGYEQYF. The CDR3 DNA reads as TGTGCCAGCAGTTTCTTGTCATCGGGACTAGCGGGCTACGAGCAGTACTTC.

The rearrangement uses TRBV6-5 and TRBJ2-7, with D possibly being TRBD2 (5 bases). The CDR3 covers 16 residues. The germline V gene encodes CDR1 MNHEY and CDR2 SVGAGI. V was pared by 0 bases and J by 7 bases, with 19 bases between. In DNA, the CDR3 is TGTGCCAGCAGTTACTCACCGGAGGCGGGCCTGGGGGAGCAGTACTTC. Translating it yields CASSYSPEAGLGEQYF.

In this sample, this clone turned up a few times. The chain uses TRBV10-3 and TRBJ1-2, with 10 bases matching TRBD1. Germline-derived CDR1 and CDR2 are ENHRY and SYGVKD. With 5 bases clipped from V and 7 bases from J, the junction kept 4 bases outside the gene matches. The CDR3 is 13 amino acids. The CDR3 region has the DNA TGTGCCATCAGTACTGGACAGGGGGTTGGCTACACCTTC. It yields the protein CAISTGQGVGYTF.

The CDR3 coding sequence is TGCGCCAGCAGGGAAGTGCGGGGTTCCTACGAGCAGTACTTC. It yields the protein CASREVRGSYEQYF. V and J are TRBV5-1 and TRBJ2-7; possibly TRBD2 for D (6 bases). V was shortened by 5 bases and J by 1 base, with 13 bases between the two germline ends. This CDR3 region has 14 residues. Germline V gives CDR1 SGHRS, CDR2 YFSETQ.

The CDR3 DNA reads as TGCAGCGTTGAAGATTCCCGACAGGGAAACTACGAGCAGTACTTC. Amino acid sequence: CSVEDSRQGNYEQYF. V gene TRBV29-1 combines with J gene TRBJ2-7; 7 bases line up with TRBD1. The CDR3 covers 15 residues. V was clipped by 0 bases and J by 3 bases; unmatched bases: 8. Germline loops: CDR1 SQVTM, CDR2 ANQGSEA.

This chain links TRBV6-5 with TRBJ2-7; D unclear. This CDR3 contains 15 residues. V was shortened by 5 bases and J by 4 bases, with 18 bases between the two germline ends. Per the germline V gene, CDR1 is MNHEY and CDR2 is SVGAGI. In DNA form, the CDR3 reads TGTGCCAGCAGTAGATCGCAGTACATCGAATACGAGCAGTACTTC. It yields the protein CASSRSQYIEYEQYF.

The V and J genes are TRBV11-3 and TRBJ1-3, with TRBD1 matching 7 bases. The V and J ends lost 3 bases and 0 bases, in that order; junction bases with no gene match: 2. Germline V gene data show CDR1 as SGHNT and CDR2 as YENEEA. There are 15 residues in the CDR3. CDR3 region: CASSFTGASGNTIYF. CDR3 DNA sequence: TGTGCCAGCAGCTTTACAGGGGCCTCTGGAAACACCATATATTTT. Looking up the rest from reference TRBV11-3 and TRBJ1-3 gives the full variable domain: EAGVVQSPRYKIIEKKQPVAFWCNPISGHNTLYWYLQNLGQGPELLIRYENEEAVDDSQLPKDRFSAERLKGVDSTLKIQPAELGDSAVYLCASSFTGASGNTIYFGEGSWLTVV.

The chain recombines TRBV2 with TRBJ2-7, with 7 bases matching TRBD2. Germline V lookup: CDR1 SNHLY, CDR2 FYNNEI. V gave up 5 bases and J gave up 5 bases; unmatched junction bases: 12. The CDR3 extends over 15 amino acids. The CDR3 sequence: CASSPPGLKGHEQYF. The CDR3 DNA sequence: TGTGCCAGCAGTCCCCCGGGACTAAAGGGTCACGAGCAGTACTTC.

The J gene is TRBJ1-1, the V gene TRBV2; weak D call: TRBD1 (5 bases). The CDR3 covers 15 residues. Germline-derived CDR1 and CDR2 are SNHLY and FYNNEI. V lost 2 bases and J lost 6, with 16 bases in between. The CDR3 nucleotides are TGTGCCAGCAGTGAATTGATGTTTAGGGGCGCTGAAGCTTTCTTT. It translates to CASSELMFRGAEAFF.

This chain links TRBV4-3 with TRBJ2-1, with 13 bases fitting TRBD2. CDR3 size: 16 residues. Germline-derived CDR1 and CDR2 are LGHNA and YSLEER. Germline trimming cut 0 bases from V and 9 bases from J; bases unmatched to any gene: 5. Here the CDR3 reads CASSQDSGTSGVEQFF. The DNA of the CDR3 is TGCGCCAGCAGCCAAGACTCGGGGACTAGCGGGGTTGAGCAGTTCTTC.

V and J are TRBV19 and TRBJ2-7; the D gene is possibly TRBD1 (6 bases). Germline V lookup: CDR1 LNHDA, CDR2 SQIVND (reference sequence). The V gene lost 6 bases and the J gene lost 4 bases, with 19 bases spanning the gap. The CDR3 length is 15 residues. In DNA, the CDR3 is TGTGCCAGTAGAGAAGGGGCCACAGGGCTGTACGAGCAGTACTTC. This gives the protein CASREGATGLYEQYF. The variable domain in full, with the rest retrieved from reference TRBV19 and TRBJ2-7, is DGGITQSPKYLFRKEGQNVTLSCEQNLNHDAMYWYRQDPGQGLRLIYYSQIVNDFQKGDIAEGYSVSREKKESFPLTVTSAQKNPTAFYLCASREGATGLYEQYFGPGTRLTVT.

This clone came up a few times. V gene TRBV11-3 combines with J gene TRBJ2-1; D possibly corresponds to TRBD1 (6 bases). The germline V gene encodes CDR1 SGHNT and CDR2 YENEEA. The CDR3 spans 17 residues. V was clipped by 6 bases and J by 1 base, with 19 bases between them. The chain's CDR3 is CASSKTFQQGSYNEQFF. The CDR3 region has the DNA TGTGCCAGCAGTAAAACCTTCCAACAGGGTTCCTACAATGAGCAGTTCTTC. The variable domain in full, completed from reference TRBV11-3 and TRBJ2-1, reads EAGVVQSPRYKIIEKKQPVAFWCNPISGHNTLYWYLQNLGQGPELLIRYENEEAVDDSQLPKDRFSAERLKGVDSTLKIQPAELGDSAVYLCASSKTFQQGSYNEQFFGPGTRLTVL.

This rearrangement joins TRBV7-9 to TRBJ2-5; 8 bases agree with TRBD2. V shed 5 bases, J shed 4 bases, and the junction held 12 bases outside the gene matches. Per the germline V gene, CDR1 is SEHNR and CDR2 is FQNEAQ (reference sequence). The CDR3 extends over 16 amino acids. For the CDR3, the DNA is TGTGCCAGCAGCCCCAGCGGGAGATTAAAGCGAGAGACCCAGTACTTC. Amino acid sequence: CASSPSGRLKRETQYF.

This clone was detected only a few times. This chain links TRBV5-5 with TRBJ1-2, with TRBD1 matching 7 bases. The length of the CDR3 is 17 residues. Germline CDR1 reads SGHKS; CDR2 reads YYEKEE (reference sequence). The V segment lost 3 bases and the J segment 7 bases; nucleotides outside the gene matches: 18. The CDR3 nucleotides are TGTGCCAGCAGCTCAGCTCTACATGCGACAGGGTTGGGTGGCTACACCTTC. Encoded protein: CASSSALHATGLGGYTF. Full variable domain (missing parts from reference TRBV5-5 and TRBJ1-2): DAGVTQSPTHLIKTRGQQVTLRCSPISGHKSVSWYQQVLGQGPQFIFQYYEKEERGRGNFPDRFSARQFPNYSSELNVNALLLGDSALYLCASSSALHATGLGGYTFGSGTRLTVV.

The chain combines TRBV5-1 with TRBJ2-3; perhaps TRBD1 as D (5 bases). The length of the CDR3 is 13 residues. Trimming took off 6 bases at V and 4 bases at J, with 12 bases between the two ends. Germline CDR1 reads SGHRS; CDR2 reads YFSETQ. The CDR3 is CASKFQGADTQYF. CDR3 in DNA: TGCGCCAGCAAGTTCCAGGGCGCAGATACGCAGTATTTT.

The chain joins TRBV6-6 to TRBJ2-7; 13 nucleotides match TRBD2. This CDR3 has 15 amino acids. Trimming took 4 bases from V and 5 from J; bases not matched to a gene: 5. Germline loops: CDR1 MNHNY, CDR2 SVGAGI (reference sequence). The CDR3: CASSSLAGGPNEQYF. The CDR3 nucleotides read TGTGCCAGCAGTTCACTAGCGGGGGGGCCGAACGAGCAGTACTTC.

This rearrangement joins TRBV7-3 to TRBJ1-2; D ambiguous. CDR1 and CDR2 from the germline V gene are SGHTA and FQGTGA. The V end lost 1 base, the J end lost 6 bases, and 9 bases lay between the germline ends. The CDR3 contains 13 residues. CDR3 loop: CASSLRVEDGYTF. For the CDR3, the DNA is TGTGCCAGCAGCTTAAGGGTTGAGGATGGCTACACCTTC.

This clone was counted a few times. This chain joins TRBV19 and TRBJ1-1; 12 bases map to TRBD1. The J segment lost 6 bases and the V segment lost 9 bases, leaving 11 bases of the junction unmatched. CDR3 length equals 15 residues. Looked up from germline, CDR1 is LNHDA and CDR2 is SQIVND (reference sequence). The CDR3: CASRDRGRVSSEAFF. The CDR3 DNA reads TGTGCCAGCAGGGACAGGGGGCGCGTAAGTTCTGAAGCTTTCTTT.

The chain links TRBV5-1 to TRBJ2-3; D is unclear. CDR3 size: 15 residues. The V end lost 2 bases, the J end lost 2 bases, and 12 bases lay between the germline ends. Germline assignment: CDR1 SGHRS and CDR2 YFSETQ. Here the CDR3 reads CASSFPRGPTDTQYF. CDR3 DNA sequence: TGCGCCAGCAGCTTCCCACGAGGCCCCACAGATACGCAGTATTTT.